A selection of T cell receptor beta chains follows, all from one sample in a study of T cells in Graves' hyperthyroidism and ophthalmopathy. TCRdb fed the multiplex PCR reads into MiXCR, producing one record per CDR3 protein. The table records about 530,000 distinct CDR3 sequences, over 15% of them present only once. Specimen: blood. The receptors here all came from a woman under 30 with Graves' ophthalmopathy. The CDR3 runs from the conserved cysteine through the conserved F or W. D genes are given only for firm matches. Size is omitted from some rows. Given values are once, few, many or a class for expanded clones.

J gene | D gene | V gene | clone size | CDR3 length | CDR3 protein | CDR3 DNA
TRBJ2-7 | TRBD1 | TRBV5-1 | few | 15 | CASSFSGTGGYEQYF | TGCGCCAGCAGCTTCTCCGGGACAGGGGGCTACGAGCAGTACTTC
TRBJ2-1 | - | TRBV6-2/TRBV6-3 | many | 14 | CASSYSDLDDEQFF | TGTGCCAGCAGTTACTCGGACTTGGACGATGAGCAGTTCTTC
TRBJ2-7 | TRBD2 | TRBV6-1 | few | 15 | CASSGLAGVVYEQYF | TGTGCCAGCAGCGGACTAGCGGGAGTGGTTTACGAGCAGTACTTC
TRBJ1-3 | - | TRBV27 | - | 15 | CASSLTGLVGNTIYF | TGTGCCAGCAGTTTAACAGGTCTGGTTGGAAACACCATATATTTT
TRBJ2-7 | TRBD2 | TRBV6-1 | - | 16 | CASSEVVSGRANEQYF | TGTGCCAGCAGTGAAGTTGTTAGCGGGAGGGCCAACGAGCAGTACTTC
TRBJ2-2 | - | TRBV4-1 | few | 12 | CASSQEIGELFF | TGCGCCAGCAGCCAAGAAATCGGGGAGCTGTTTTTT
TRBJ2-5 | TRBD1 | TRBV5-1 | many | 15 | CASSLGQGFAETQYF | TGCGCCAGCAGCTTGGGACAGGGGTTCGCAGAGACCCAGTACTTC
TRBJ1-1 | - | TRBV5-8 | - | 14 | CASSGGQINTEAFF | TGTGCCAGCAGCGGGGGCCAGATCAACACTGAAGCTTTCTTT
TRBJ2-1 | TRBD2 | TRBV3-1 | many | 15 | CASSQVLAGHNEQFF | TGTGCCAGCAGCCAAGTTCTAGCGGGACACAATGAGCAGTTCTTC
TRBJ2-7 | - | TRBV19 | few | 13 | CASSIAGYSEQYF | TGTGCCAGTAGTATAGCCGGCTACTCCGAGCAGTACTTC
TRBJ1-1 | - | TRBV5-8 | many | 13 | CASTLGGNTEAFF | TGTGCCAGCACCCTCGGCGGGAACACTGAAGCTTTCTTT
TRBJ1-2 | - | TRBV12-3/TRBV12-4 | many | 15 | CASSPPRDPWRGYTF | TGTGCCAGCTCCCCCCCCCGGGACCCATGGCGGGGCTACACCTTC
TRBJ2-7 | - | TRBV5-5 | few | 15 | CASSLYGTFSYEQYF | TGTGCCAGCAGCTTGTACGGGACTTTCTCCTACGAGCAGTACTTC
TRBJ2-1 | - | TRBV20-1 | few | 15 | CSARDFGGSSNEQFF | TGCAGTGCTAGAGATTTTGGGGGATCCTCCAATGAGCAGTTCTTC
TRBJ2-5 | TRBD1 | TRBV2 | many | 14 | CASSPGTGDETQYF | TGTGCCAGCAGCCCGGGGACAGGGGATGAGACCCAGTACTTC
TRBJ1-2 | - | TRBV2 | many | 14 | CASSGTTDYYGYTF | TGTGCCAGCAGTGGGACGACAGATTACTATGGCTACACCTTC
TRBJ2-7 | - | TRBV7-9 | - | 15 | CASSLMRDSAYEQYF | TGTGCCAGCAGCTTAATGCGGGACAGTGCCTACGAGCAGTACTTC
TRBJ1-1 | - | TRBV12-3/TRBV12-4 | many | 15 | CATRPRGLPGTEAFF | TGTGCCACTAGGCCCCGGGGCTTGCCGGGGACTGAAGCTTTCTTT
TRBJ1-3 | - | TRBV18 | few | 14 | CASSGESSGNTIYF | TGTGCCAGCTCAGGGGAGAGCTCTGGAAACACCATATATTTT
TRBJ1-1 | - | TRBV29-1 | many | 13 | CSVSGGLNTEAFF | TGCAGCGTTTCTGGCGGGCTCAACACTGAAGCTTTCTTT
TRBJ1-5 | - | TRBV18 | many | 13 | CASSPGTGQPQHF | TGTGCCAGCTCACCAGGTACAGGTCAGCCCCAGCATTTT
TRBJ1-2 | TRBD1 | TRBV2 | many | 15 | CASSEVDRAGYGYTF | TGTGCCAGCAGTGAGGTGGACAGGGCAGGCTATGGCTACACCTTC
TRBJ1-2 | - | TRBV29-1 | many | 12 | CSVTRDQRGYTF | TGCAGCGTAACCCGGGACCAAAGGGGCTACACCTTC
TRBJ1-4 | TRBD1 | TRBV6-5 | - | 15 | CASSYQTGDLEKLFF | TGTGCCAGCAGTTACCAGACAGGGGACCTTGAAAAACTGTTTTTT
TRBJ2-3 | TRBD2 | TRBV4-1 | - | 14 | CASSQGLAGGLLYF | TGCGCCAGCAGCCAAGGGCTAGCGGGGGGGCTGCTGTATTTT
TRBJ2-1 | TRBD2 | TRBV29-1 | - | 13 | CSAALAGVHEQFF | TGCAGCGCCGCACTAGCGGGAGTACATGAGCAGTTCTTC
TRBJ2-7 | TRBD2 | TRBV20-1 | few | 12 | CSVAGGPYEQYF | TGCAGTGTGGCGGGGGGGCCGTACGAGCAGTACTTC
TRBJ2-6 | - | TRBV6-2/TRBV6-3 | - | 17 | CASSYSTGGAGANVLTF | TGTGCCAGCAGTTACTCGACTGGAGGGGCTGGGGCCAACGTCCTGACTTTC
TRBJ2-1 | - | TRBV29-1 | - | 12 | CSVTKEYNEQFF | TGCAGCGTTACCAAGGAGTACAATGAGCAGTTCTTC
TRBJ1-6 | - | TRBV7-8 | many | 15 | CASSLVDGGGSPLHF | TGTGCCAGCAGCTTAGTGGACGGGGGCGGATCACCCCTCCACTTT
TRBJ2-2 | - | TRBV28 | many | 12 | CASAGGTGELFF | TGTGCCAGCGCTGGGGGGACCGGGGAGCTGTTTTTT
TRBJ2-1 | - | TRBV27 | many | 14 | CASRGGGPYNEQFF | TGTGCCAGCAGGGGAGGAGGGCCTTACAATGAGCAGTTCTTC
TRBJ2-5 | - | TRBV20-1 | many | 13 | CSAAPSSQETQYF | TGCAGTGCAGCCCCTAGCAGCCAAGAGACCCAGTACTTC
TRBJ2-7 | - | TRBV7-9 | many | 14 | CASSSKGGQDEQYF | TGTGCCAGCAGCTCGAAGGGGGGGCAAGACGAGCAGTACTTC
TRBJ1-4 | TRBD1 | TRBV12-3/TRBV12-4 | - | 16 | CASSGQGVLGVEKLFF | TGTGCCAGCAGCGGACAGGGGGTGCTTGGGGTCGAAAAACTGTTTTTT
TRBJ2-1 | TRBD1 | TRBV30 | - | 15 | CAWTSGQGAYNEQFF | TGTGCCTGGACCTCGGGACAGGGGGCCTACAATGAGCAGTTCTTC